What follows are 29 T cell receptor beta chains derived from one specimen sequenced in a study of blood T cells in healthy people across ages. For the second PCR, which ran for about 7 to 11 cycles, a sample-barcoded 5' primer and a J-beta primer mix were used. TCRdb fed the 5' RACE reads into MiXCR, producing one record per CDR3 protein. Found here are around 1,700,000 distinct CDR3 sequences, 28% of them singletons; the top ten hold 6.5% to 8.5%. Sequenced: blood. The receptors here all came from a woman aged 30 to 39 in good health.

This chain links TRBV2 with TRBJ1-5, with TRBD1 as a possible D gene (6 bases). The CDR3 length is 16 residues. Trimming cost V 3 bases and J 4 bases, with 16 bases left between them. Germline CDR1 SNHLY, CDR2 FYNNEI. This CDR3 is CASSDQGSGGNQPQHF. Written as DNA, the CDR3 is TGTGCCAGCAGTGACCAGGGGTCCGGGGGGAATCAGCCCCAGCATTTT. Together with reference TRBV2 and TRBJ1-5, the CDR3 gives the full variable domain: EPEVTQTPSHQVTQMGQEVILRCVPISNHLYFYWYRQILGQKVEFLVSFYNNEISEKSEIFDDQFSVERPDGSNFTLKIRSTKLEDSAMYFCASSDQGSGGNQPQHFGDGTRLSIL.

The chain has TRBV27 and TRBJ1-3; 9 positions agree with TRBD1. V shed 5 bases, J shed 7 bases, and the junction held 9 bases outside the gene matches. The CDR3 runs to 15 residues. Germline CDR1 and CDR2: MNHEY and SMNVEV (reference sequence). CDR3 sequence: CASSETGGSGNTIYF. The CDR3 DNA is TGTGCCAGCAGTGAGACAGGGGGTTCGGGTAACACCATATATTTT.

A note on this clonotype: The junction does not match germline at one end; this may be a read error. The genes are TRBV11-2 and TRBJ2-2; D tentatively fits TRBD1 or TRBD2 (5 bases each). The CDR3 has 15 amino acids. Germline V gene data show CDR1 as SGHAT and CDR2 as FQNNGV. CDR3 DNA sequence: TGTGCCGGCAGTACAGAGGGGCGCGACACCGGGGAGCTGTTTTTT. Its protein product is CAGSTEGRDTGELFF. The full variable domain, its missing parts supplied by reference TRBV11-2 and TRBJ2-2, is EAGVAQSPRYKIIEKRQSVAFWCNPISGHATLYWYQQILGQGPKLLIQFQNNGVVDDSQLPKDRFSAERLKGVDSTLKIQPAKLEDSAVYLCAGSTEGRDTGELFFGEGSRLTVL.

There are many counts of this clonotype. The genes are TRBV4-2 and TRBJ2-5; D is perhaps TRBD1 (6 bases). Germline CDR1 and CDR2: LGHNA and YNFKEQ. The CDR3 runs to 16 residues. The ends were cut back, 2 bases at V and 1 base at J, with 14 bases in the middle. The CDR3 here is CASSQNPGQSQETQYF. The CDR3 nucleotides read TGTGCCAGCAGCCAAAACCCGGGACAATCCCAAGAGACCCAGTACTTC.

The chain couples TRBV9 to TRBJ2-7; 8 bases fit TRBD1. CDR1 is SGDLS and CDR2 is YYNGEE in the germline V gene. The CDR3 contains 13 residues. The junction had 6 bases not matched to a gene; V was cut back by 4 bases and J by 6 bases. In nucleotides, the CDR3 is TGTGCCAGCAGCTTTACAGGGGGTTCCGAGCAGTACTTC. Translated: CASSFTGGSEQYF.

The V and J genes are TRBV6-1 and TRBJ1-5, with D unclear. The CDR3 is 17 amino acids. Germline V lookup: CDR1 MNHNS, CDR2 SASEGT. V was shortened by 4 bases and J by 0 bases, with 16 bases between the two germline ends. CDR3 DNA sequence: TGTGCCAGCAGTGTACGGTGGCAACTATATAGCAATCAGCCCCAGCATTTT. Amino acid sequence: CASSVRWQLYSNQPQHF.

This clonotype was found a few times. This may arise from a read error, as a much more abundant clone is one base away. This sequence joins TRBV6-6 and TRBJ2-5; possible D gene TRBD1, 6 bases. This CDR3 contains 14 residues. In germline, CDR1 is MNHNY, CDR2 SVGAGI (reference sequence). V gave up 4 bases and J gave up 11 bases, with 20 bases separating them. The CDR3, as DNA: TGTGCCAGCAGTTCAGGGGATAGTTACAATGAGCAGTACTTC. It encodes CASSSGDSYNEQYF.

Points on this clonotype: At one boundary the junction diverges from the germline segment, which might be a read error. The genes are TRBV7-9 and TRBJ1-1; D not certain. Germline assignment: CDR1 SEHNR and CDR2 FQNEAQ (reference sequence). This CDR3 has 14 residues. The DNA for the CDR3 is TGCGCCAGCAGCTTGGTGGGCGTGGGCACTGAAGCTTTCTTT. It yields the protein CASSLVGVGTEAFF. Combining the CDR3 with reference TRBV7-9 and TRBJ1-1 gives the whole variable domain DTGVSQNPRHKITKRGQNVTFRCDPISEHNRLYWYRQTLGQGPEFLTYFQNEAQLEKSRLLSDRFSAERPKGSFSTLEIQRTEQGDSAMYLCASSLVGVGTEAFFGQGTRLTVV.

This clonotype was seen ten or more times. The rearrangement links TRBV20-1 to TRBJ2-7; D is uncertain. The CDR3 covers 11 residues. Germline CDR1 DFQATT, CDR2 SNEGSKA (reference sequence). Trimming removed 5 bases at V and 3 bases at J, with 8 bases between. The CDR3 loop is CSAGIVYEQYF. The CDR3 coding sequence is TGCAGTGCTGGGATAGTCTACGAGCAGTACTTC.

This clonotype was recorded many times. The genes are TRBV29-1 and TRBJ2-2; D gene ambiguous. Germline values: CDR1 SQVTM, CDR2 ANQGSEA. The CDR3 spans 13 residues. Trimming shortened V by 0 bases and J by 7 bases, and 9 bases separated the two germline ends. The CDR3 protein is CSVEEGSIGELFF. DNA of the CDR3: TGCAGCGTTGAAGAGGGGTCCATCGGGGAGCTGTTTTTT.

About this clonotype itself: This may be a read error, as it is one base from a much larger clone. This rearrangement joins TRBV7-7 to TRBJ2-1; D not resolved. The J call could be wrong; TRBJ2-7 is a better fit for the DNA end. This CDR3 is 15 amino acids long. Germline V gene lookup returns CDR1 SSHAT and CDR2 FNYEAQ (reference sequence). Here the CDR3 reads CASSLGESSYNEQYF. The DNA of the CDR3 is TGTGCCAGCAGCTTAGGCGAGAGCTCCTACAATGAGCAGTACTTC.

The chain has TRBV4-3 and TRBJ2-7; tentative D call: TRBD1 (7 bases). CDR3 length: 15 amino acids. The V end was cut by 0 bases, the J end by 4 bases, with 13 bases between. CDR1 is LGHNA, CDR2 YSLEER, per germline. The CDR3 bases are TGCGCCAGCAGCCAAGAACACAGGGGACTGTACGAGCAGTACTTC. Translating gives CASSQEHRGLYEQYF.

The sample holds a few counts of this clonotype. This sequence joins TRBV7-2 and TRBJ2-1, with 7 bases aligning to TRBD2. This CDR3 is 14 amino acids long. Germline lookup yields CDR1 SGHTA and CDR2 FQGNSA. Trimming cost V 6 bases and J 8 bases; bases outside gene matches: 10. DNA for the CDR3: TGTGCCAGCAGATCGACTAGCTCAGGAGATGAGCAGTTCTTC. It is translated as CASRSTSSGDEQFF.

The chain links TRBV6-5 to TRBJ1-4; TRBD1 is a possible D gene (6 bases). Trimming shortened V by 2 bases and J by 8 bases, and 15 bases separated the two germline ends. The CDR3 sequence is 15 residues long. The germline V gene has CDR1 MNHEY and CDR2 SVGAGI. The CDR3 DNA is TGTGCCAGCAGTTACAAGGCAGGGGTCTACGAAAAACTGTTTTTT. This sequence encodes CASSYKAGVYEKLFF.

Ten or more counts support this clonotype. V and J are TRBV29-1 and TRBJ1-2; 11 nucleotides agree with TRBD1. The CDR3 totals 14 residues. Losses at the gene ends were 4 bases for V and 3 bases for J; bases not matched to a gene: 4. Germline V gene data show CDR1 as SQVTM and CDR2 as ANQGSEA. The chain's CDR3 is CSVADRGQDYGYTF. The CDR3 nucleotides are TGCAGCGTTGCGGACAGGGGGCAGGACTATGGCTACACCTTC.

This sequence joins TRBV29-1 and TRBJ2-5, with D uncertain. Germline-derived CDR1 and CDR2 are SQVTM and ANQGSEA. The CDR3 extends over 11 amino acids. Trimming stripped 4 bases from V and 2 bases from J, with 5 bases between. CDR3 bases: TGCAGCGTTGCCCCGCAAGAGACCCAGTACTTC. Its protein product is CSVAPQETQYF.

This clonotype was observed at least ten times. The J gene is TRBJ2-7, the V gene TRBV9; 7 bases fit TRBD1. The germline CDR1 and CDR2 sequences are SGDLS and YYNGEE. CDR3 length: 16 amino acids. Trimming cost V 0 bases and J 3 bases; bases outside gene matches: 9. As DNA, the CDR3 is TGTGCCAGCAGCGTAGCTGAGGGACAGATGCGCTACGAGCAGTACTTC. Protein sequence: CASSVAEGQMRYEQYF.

Many counts were recorded for this clonotype. An end of the junction does not agree with germline; a read error may underlie this. The V and J genes are TRBV5-1 and TRBJ2-7; 10 bases are a match to TRBD2. This CDR3 has 14 amino acids. The germline V gene encodes CDR1 SGHRS and CDR2 YFSETQ. The chain's CDR3 is CASSAGTSVYEQYF. CDR3 coding DNA: TGTGCCAGCAGCGCTGGGACTAGCGTTTACGAGCAGTACTTC.

This clonotype was detected only a few times. V usage is TRBV12-3 or TRBV12-4 and J usage is TRBJ1-3, with D unclear. V lost 6 bases, J lost 2 bases, and 5 bases lay in between. CDR3 length: 12 residues. CDR3: CASRTTGNTIYF. The CDR3 nucleotides are TGTGCCAGCAGGACTACTGGAAACACCATATATTTT.

This clonotype was observed at least ten times. V is TRBV7-2 and J is TRBJ2-1; no clear D. CDR3 length: 15 residues. Germline V gives CDR1 SGHTA, CDR2 FQGNSA. The ends were cut back, 2 bases at V and 0 bases at J, with 8 bases in the middle. CDR3 residues: CASSLSQSSYNEQFF. The CDR3 nucleotides read TGTGCCAGCAGCTTATCCCAAAGCTCCTACAATGAGCAGTTCTTC.

The CDR3 coding sequence is TGCAGTCCGTCCAACAGCAATCAGCCCCAGCATTTT. Protein sequence: CSPSNSNQPQHF. The rearrangement uses TRBV20-1 and TRBJ1-5; no reliable D call. CDR1 DFQATT and CDR2 SNEGSKA come from the germline V gene (reference sequence). This CDR3 is 12 amino acids long. Trimming took off 8 bases at V and 1 base at J, with 9 bases between the two ends.

This clonotype has at least ten counts. V usage is TRBV20-1 and J usage is TRBJ2-7, with 9 bases lining up with TRBD1. Germline CDR1 DFQATT, CDR2 SNEGSKA (reference sequence). The CDR3 extends over 15 amino acids. J lost 1 base, V lost 0 bases, and 4 bases had no gene match. Written as DNA, the CDR3 is TGCAGTGCTAGAGAGGGGGGACAGGGTTCCTACGAGCAGTACTTC. Translating it yields CSAREGGQGSYEQYF.

This chain links TRBV5-1 with TRBJ2-1; 8 positions agree with TRBD1. The CDR3 runs 18 residues. The V gene end was trimmed by 0 bases and the J gene end by 5 bases; junction bases not matched to a gene: 13. The germline gives CDR1 SGHRS, CDR2 YFSETQ. CDR3 region: CASSLDPPRGRPDNEQFF. The CDR3, as DNA: TGCGCCAGCAGCTTGGACCCCCCCAGGGGGCGACCGGACAATGAGCAGTTCTTC.

The chain carries TRBV12-3 or TRBV12-4 and TRBJ2-3, with 10 bases matching TRBD2. The CDR3 has 15 amino acids. V lost 7 bases and J lost 1; bases outside the gene matches: 5. For the CDR3, the DNA is TGTGCCAGCAAAACCGGGACTAGCGGCACAGATACGCAGTATTTT. Amino acids: CASKTGTSGTDTQYF.

The chain links TRBV5-1 to TRBJ1-6; D call uncertain. The CDR3 covers 14 residues. Germline V CDR1 and CDR2: SGHRS, YFSETQ. V was trimmed by 4 bases and J by 8 bases, leaving 13 bases between them. In DNA form, the CDR3 reads TGCGCCAGCAGCAAGTGGACGAGCCATTCACCCCTCCACTTT. It translates to CASSKWTSHSPLHF.

This clonotype has ten or more counts. DNA of the CDR3: TGTGCCAGCAGCGCCTCCTGGGACAGACAAGAGACCCAGTACTTC. It codes for CASSASWDRQETQYF. The chain couples TRBV9 to TRBJ2-5; 7 bases map to TRBD1. The CDR3 spans 15 residues. CDR1 SGDLS and CDR2 YYNGEE come from the germline V gene. V lost 3 bases and J lost 2; bases outside the gene matches: 7. Based on the CDR3 plus reference TRBV9 and TRBJ2-5, the full variable domain is DSGVTQTPKHLITATGQRVTLRCSPRSGDLSVYWYQQSLDQGLQFLIQYYNGEERAKGNILERFSAQQFPDLHSELNLSSLELGDSALYFCASSASWDRQETQYFGPGTRLLVL.

The chain carries TRBV28 and TRBJ1-2; a weak D match, TRBD1 (6 bases). V gave up 4 bases and J gave up 10 bases, with 13 bases separating them. CDR3 size: 12 residues. Germline values: CDR1 MDHEN, CDR2 SYDVKM. This chain's CDR3 is CASSSGGRDYTF. The CDR3 DNA reads as TGTGCCAGCAGTTCGGGGGGCCGCGACTACACCTTC.

V and J are TRBV20-1 and TRBJ2-3, with a possible D match to TRBD2 (5 bases). Germline CDR1 DFQATT, CDR2 SNEGSKA (reference sequence). The CDR3 consists of 12 residues. V lost 3 bases, J lost 4 bases, and 8 bases lay in between. The CDR3 coding sequence is TGCAGTGCTAGCGCGGGCTCAGATACGCAGTATTTT. Protein sequence: CSASAGSDTQYF.

This clonotype has only a few counts. This chain uses TRBV12-3 or TRBV12-4 with TRBJ2-5; no clear D. The CDR3 has 15 amino acids. V lost 1 base, J lost 5 bases, and 14 bases lay in between. The CDR3 DNA sequence: TGTGCCAGCAGTTTAGTGGGCGCCGCGAGGGAGACCCAGTACTTC. It is translated as CASSLVGAARETQYF.